The 2 T cell receptor beta chains below all came from one sample that was sequenced in a study of blood T cells in healthy people across ages. The use of a sample-barcoded 5' primer and a J-beta primer mix characterized a second PCR of roughly 7 to 12 cycles. TCRdb analysed the 5' RACE reads with MiXCR anew, one entry per CDR3 protein. The sample holds 1.5 million to 2 million distinct CDR3 sequences, roughly two fifths seen once. The sequenced sample consisted of blood. The receptors derive from a human donor in good health.

The rearrangement joins TRBV4-2 to TRBJ1-5; TRBD1 matches at 11 bases. The germline CDR1 and CDR2 sequences are LGHNA and YNFKEQ. J was trimmed by 4 bases and V by 5 bases; bases with no gene match: 16. CDR3 size: 19 residues. The CDR3 loop is CASSARTGGRVEVNQPQHF. Here the CDR3 DNA reads TGTGCCAGCAGCGCCAGGACAGGGGGCCGGGTAGAGGTAAATCAGCCCCAGCATTTT.

The rearrangement uses TRBV9 and TRBJ1-2; D gene uncertain. Trimming left V 6 bases short and J 4 bases short, with 13 bases between. The CDR3 runs 13 residues. Germline loops: CDR1 SGDLS, CDR2 YYNGEE. CDR3 sequence reads: CASKGEEVYGYTF. CDR3 in DNA: TGTGCCAGCAAGGGTGAGGAAGTCTATGGCTACACCTTC.